This TCR beta chain was profiled in a study of metastatic and nonmetastatic thyroid tumors. As for the study in general: The comparison covered peripheral blood and tumor or nodule tissue in malignant and benign thyroid patients.

The CDR3 is 14 residues long. In the case of this clone: One end of the junction varies from germline; a read error may be responsible.

There were no patients who had received any treatment before thyroid surgery. TCRdb re-processed the PCR reads through MiXCR. This table holds over 45,000 clones, over 20% found once. The sample taken for sequencing was blood. This clonotype was sampled from a male donor with papillary thyroid cancer or a benign thyroid nodule (not recorded which). Some clones in this sample may be carry-over from other donors' samples. The rearrangement uses TRBV12-3 or TRBV12-4 and TRBJ2-7; 7 nucleotides agree with TRBD1. The CDR3 sequence is CVSSPRQGPYEQYF. As DNA, the CDR3 is TGTGTCAGCAGCCCCCGACAGGGCCCCTACGAGCAGTACTTC.